This TCR beta chain was recovered during a study of tumor and adjacent non-tumor tissue in lung cancer. Study summary: Histology: about a dozen adenocarcinoma, a couple of squamous cell carcinoma, 1 small cell lung cancer.

Overall study results and limits: Top 100 clones took a larger repertoire share in normal lung. TCR diversity was significantly greater in tumor than normal lung tissue.

Three rounds of nested PCR, following a modified ARM-PCR protocol, produced the TCRbeta library. One entry per CDR3 protein results from TCRdb running MiXCR on the multiplex PCR reads. The table shows over 80,000 distinct CDR3 sequences, with around 82% occurring only once. Between the trimmed V and J ends, which lost 2 bases and 8 bases, there was a span of 13 bases. The CDR3 length is 14 residues. The germline V gene encodes CDR1 SGHAT and CDR2 FQDESV (reference sequence). A word on this clonotype: No antigen is known for it. This may come from a read error, since a much larger clone is one base off.

RNA was extracted from bulk tissue without any cell sorting. This non-tumor lung sample came from over 3 cm beyond the tumor edge. Chemotherapy-naive patients with new lung cancer underwent thoracic surgery in China, August–late 2014. The TCR sequence derives from a woman aged 45-65 years with non-small cell lung cancer. Sequenced input: distant non-tumor lung tissue. The rearrangement links TRBV11-1 to TRBJ2-1, with D perhaps matching TRBD2 (6 bases). CDR3 in DNA: TGTGCCAGCAGCTTAATGGTGACTAGGGATGAGCAGTTCTTC. It encodes CASSLMVTRDEQFF.